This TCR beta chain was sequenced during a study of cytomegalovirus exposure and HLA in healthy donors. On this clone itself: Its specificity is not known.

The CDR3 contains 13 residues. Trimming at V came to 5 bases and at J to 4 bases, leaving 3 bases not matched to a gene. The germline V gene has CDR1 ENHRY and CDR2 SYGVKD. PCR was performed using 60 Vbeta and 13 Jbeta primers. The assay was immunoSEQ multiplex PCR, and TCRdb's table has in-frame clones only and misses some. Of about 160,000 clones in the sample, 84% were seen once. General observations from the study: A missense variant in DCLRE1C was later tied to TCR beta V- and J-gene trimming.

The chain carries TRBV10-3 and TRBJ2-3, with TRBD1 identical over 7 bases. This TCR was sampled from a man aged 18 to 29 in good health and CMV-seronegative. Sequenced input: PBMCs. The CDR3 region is CAISTQGADTQYF. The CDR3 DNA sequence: TGTGCCATCAGTACCCAGGGGGCAGATACGCAGTATTTT.